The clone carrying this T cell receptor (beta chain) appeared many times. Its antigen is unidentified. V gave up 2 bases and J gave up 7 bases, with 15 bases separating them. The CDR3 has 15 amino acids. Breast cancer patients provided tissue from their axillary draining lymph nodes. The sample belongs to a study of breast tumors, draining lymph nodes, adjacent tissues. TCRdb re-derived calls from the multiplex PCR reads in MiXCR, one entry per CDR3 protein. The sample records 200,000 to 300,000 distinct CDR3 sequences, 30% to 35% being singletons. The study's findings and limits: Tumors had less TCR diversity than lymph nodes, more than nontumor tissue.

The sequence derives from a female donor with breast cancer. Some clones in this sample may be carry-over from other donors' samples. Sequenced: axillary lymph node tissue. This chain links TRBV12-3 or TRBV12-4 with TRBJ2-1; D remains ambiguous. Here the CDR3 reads CASSLTWIESNEQFF. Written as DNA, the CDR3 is TGTGCCAGCAGTTTAACCTGGATTGAATCTAATGAGCAGTTCTTC.